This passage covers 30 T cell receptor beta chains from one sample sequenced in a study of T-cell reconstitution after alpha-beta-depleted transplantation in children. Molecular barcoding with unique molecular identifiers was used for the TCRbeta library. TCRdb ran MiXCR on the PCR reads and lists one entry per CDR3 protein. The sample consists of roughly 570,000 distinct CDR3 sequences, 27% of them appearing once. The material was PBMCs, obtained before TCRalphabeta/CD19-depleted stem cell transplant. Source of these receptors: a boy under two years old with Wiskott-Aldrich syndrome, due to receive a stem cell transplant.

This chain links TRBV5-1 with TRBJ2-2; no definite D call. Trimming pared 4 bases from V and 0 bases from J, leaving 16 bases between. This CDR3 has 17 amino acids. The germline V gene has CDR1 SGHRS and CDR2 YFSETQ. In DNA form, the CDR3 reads TGCGCCAGCAGCCCTACATGGACCTATCCGAACACCGGGGAGCTGTTTTTT. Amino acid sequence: CASSPTWTYPNTGELFF.

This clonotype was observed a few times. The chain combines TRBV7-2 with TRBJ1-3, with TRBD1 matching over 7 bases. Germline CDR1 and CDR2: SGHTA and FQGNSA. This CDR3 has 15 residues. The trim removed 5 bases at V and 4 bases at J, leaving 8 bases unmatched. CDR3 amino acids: CASSRDRARGNTIYF. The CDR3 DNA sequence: TGTGCCAGCAGCCGAGACAGGGCACGAGGAAACACCATATATTTT.

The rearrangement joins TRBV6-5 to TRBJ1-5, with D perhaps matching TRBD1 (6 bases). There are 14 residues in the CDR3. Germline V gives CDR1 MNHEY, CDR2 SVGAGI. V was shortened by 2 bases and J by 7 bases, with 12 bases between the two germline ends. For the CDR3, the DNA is TGTGCCAGCAGTTACATAGGGGGGGAACAGCCCCAGCATTTT. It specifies CASSYIGGEQPQHF.

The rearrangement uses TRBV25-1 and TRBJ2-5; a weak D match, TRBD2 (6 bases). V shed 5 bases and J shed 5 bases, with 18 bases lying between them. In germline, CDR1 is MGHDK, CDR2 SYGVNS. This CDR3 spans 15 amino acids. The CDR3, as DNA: TGTGCCAGCAGTTTAGTTAGCGGTGGTCGGGAGACCCAGTACTTC. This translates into CASSLVSGGRETQYF.

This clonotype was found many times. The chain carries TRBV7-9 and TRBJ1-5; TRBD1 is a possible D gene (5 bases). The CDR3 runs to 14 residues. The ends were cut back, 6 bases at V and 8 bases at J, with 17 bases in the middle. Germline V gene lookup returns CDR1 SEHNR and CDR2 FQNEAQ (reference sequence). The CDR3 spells CASSSQGIREPQHF. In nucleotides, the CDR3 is TGTGCCAGCAGTTCTCAGGGTATCCGGGAGCCCCAGCATTTT.

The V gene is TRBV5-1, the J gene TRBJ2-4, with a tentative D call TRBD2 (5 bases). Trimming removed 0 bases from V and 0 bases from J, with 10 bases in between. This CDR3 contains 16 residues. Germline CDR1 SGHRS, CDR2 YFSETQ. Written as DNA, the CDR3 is TGCGCCAGCAGCTTGGTGAGCGGAATAGCCAAAAACATTCAGTACTTC. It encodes CASSLVSGIAKNIQYF.

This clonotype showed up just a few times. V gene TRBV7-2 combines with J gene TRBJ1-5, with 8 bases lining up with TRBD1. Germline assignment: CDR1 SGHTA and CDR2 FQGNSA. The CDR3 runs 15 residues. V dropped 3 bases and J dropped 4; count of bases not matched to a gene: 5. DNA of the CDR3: TGTGCCAGCAGCTTGACGGGACAGGAGAATCAGCCCCAGCATTTT. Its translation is CASSLTGQENQPQHF.

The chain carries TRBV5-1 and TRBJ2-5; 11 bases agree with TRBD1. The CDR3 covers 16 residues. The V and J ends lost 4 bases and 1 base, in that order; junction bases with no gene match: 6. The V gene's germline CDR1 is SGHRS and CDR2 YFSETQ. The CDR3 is CASSIGTGGIQETQYF. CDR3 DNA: TGCGCCAGCAGCATCGGGACAGGGGGTATCCAAGAGACCCAGTACTTC. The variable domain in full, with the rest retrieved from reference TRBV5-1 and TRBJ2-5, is KAGVTQTPRYLIKTRGQQVTLSCSPISGHRSVSWYQQTPGQGLQFLFEYFSETQRNKGNFPGRFSGRQFSNSRSEMNVSTLELGDSALYLCASSIGTGGIQETQYFGPGTRLLVL.

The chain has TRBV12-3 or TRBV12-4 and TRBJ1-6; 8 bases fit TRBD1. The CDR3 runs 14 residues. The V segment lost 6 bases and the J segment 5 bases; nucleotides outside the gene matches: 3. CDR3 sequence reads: CASRWTGNNSPLHF. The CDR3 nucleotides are TGTGCCAGCAGGTGGACAGGGAATAATTCACCCCTCCACTTT.

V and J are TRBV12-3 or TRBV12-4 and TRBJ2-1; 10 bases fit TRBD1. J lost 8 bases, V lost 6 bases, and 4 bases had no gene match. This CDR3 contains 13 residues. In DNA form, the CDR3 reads TGTGCCAGCAGGAGACAGGGGGCCGATGAGCAGTTCTTC. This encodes CASRRQGADEQFF.

The CDR3 here is CASSLGAGSGGNQPQHF. Here the CDR3 DNA reads TGTGCCAGCAGTTTAGGGGCGGGGTCAGGGGGCAATCAGCCCCAGCATTTT. The chain uses TRBV27 and TRBJ1-5; a weak D match, TRBD1 (6 bases). Trimming shortened V by 2 bases and J by 2 bases, and 16 bases separated the two germline ends. Germline V lookup: CDR1 MNHEY, CDR2 SMNVEV (reference sequence). The CDR3 consists of 17 residues.

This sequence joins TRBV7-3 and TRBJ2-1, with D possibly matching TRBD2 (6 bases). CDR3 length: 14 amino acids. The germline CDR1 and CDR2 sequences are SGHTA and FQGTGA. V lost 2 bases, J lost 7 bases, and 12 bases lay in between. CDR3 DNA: TGTGCCAGCAGCTTATGGGGAGGACTGAATGAGCAGTTCTTC. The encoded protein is CASSLWGGLNEQFF.

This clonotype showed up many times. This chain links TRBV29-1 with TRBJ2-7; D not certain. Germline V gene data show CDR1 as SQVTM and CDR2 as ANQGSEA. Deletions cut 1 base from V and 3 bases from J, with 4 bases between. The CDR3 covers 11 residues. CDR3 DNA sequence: TGCAGCGTTGAAGGTGGCTACGAGCAGTACTTC. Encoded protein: CSVEGGYEQYF.

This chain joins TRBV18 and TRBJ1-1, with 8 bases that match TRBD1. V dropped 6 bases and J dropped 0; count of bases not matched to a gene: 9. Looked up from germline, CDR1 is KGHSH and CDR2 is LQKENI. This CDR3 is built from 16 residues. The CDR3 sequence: CASSRQGHPMNTEAFF. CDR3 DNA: TGTGCCAGCTCTCGACAGGGGCACCCTATGAACACTGAAGCTTTCTTT.

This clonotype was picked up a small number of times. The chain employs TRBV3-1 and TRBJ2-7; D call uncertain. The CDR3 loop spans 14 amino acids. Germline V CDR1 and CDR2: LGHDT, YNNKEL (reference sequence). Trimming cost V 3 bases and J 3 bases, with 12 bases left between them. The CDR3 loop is CASSQGTPIYEQYF. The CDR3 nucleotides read TGTGCCAGCAGCCAGGGCACCCCGATCTACGAGCAGTACTTC.

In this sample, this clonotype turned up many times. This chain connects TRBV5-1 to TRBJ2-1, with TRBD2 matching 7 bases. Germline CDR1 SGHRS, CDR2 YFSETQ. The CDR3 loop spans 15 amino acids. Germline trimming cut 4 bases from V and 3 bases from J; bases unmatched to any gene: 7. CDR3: CASSRSSGGYNEQFF. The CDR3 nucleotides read TGCGCCAGCAGCCGCTCTAGCGGTGGCTACAATGAGCAGTTCTTC.

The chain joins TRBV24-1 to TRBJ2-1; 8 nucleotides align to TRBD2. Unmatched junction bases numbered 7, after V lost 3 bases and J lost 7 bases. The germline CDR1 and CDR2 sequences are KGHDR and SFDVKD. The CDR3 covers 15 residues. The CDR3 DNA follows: TGTGCCACCAGTGATCCTCGAGCGGGAGTGAATGAGCAGTTCTTC. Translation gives CATSDPRAGVNEQFF.

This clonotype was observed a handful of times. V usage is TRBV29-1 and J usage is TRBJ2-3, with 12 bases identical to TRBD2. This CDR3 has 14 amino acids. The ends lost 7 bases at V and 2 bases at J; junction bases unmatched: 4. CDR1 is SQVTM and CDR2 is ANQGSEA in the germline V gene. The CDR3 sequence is CSARTSGDTDTQYF. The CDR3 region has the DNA TGCAGCGCGCGGACTAGCGGGGACACAGATACGCAGTATTTT.

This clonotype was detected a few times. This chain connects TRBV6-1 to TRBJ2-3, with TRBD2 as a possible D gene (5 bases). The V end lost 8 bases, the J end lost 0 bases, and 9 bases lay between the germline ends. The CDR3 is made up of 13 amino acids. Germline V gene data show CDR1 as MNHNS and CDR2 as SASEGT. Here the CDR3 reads CASRQRSTDTQYF. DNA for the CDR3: TGTGCCAGCCGGCAGCGGAGCACAGATACGCAGTATTTT.

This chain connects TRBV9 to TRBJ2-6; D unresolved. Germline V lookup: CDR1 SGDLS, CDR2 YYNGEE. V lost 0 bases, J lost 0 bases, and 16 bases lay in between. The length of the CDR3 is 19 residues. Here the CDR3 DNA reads TGTGCCAGCAGCGTAGAATCGGCTCGTGTCCTCTCTGGGGCCAACGTCCTGACTTTC. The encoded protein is CASSVESARVLSGANVLTF.

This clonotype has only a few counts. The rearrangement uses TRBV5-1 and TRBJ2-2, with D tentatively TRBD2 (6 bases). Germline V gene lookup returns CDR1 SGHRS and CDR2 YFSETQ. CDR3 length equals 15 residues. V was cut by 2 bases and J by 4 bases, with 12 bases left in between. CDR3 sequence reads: CASSLLAMPTGELFF. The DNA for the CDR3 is TGCGCCAGCAGCTTACTAGCTATGCCCACCGGGGAGCTGTTTTTT.

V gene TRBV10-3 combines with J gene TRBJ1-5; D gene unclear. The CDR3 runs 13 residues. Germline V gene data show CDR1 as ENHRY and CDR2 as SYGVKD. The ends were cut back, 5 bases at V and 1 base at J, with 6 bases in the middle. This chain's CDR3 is CAISRTSNQPQHF. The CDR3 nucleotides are TGTGCCATCAGTAGAACAAGCAATCAGCCCCAGCATTTT.

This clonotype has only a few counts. CDR3 in amino acids: CASSQAGFEQYF. The CDR3 coding sequence is TGTGCCAGCAGCCAAGCGGGTTTCGAGCAGTACTTC. The rearrangement joins TRBV3-1 to TRBJ2-7; no firm D call. The CDR3 totals 12 residues. Trimming left V 1 base short and J 6 bases short, with 7 bases between. Germline values: CDR1 LGHDT, CDR2 YNNKEL (reference sequence).

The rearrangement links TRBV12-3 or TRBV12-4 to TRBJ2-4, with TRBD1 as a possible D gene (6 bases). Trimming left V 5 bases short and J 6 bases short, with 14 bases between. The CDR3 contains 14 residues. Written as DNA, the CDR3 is TGTGCCAGCAGTCCTACAGGGCTAGGAAACATTCAGTACTTC. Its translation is CASSPTGLGNIQYF.

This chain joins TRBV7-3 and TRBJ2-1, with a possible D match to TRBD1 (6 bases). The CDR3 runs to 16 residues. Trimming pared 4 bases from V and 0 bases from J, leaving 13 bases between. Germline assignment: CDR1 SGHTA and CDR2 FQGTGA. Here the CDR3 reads CASSSQGWSSYNEQFF. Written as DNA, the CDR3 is TGTGCCAGCAGCTCCCAGGGGTGGAGCTCCTACAATGAGCAGTTCTTC.

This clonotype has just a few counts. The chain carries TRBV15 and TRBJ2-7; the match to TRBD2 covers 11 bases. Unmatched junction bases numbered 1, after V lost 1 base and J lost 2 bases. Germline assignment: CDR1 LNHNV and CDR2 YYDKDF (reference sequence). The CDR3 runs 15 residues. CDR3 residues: CATSRVAGGPYEQYF. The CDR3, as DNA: TGTGCCACCAGCAGAGTAGCGGGAGGGCCCTACGAGCAGTACTTC.

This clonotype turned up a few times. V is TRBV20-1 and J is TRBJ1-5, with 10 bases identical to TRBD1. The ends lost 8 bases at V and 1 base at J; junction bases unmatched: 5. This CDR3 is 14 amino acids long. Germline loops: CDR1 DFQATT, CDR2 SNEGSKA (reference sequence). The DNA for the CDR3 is TGCAGTACCGACAGGGGGCCGAGCAATCAGCCCCAGCATTTT. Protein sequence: CSTDRGPSNQPQHF.

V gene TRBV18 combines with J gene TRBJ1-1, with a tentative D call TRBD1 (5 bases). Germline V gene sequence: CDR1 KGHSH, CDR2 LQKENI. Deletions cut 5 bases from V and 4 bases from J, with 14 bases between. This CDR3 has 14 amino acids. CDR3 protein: CASSSLSGTTEAFF. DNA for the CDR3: TGTGCCAGCTCATCGCTATCAGGGACCACTGAAGCTTTCTTT.

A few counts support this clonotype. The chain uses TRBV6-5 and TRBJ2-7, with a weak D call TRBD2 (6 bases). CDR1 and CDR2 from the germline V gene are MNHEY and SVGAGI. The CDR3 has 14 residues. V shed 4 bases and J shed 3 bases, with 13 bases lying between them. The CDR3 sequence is CASSSQRESYEQYF. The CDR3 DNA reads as TGTGCCAGCAGTTCGCAACGGGAGAGCTACGAGCAGTACTTC.

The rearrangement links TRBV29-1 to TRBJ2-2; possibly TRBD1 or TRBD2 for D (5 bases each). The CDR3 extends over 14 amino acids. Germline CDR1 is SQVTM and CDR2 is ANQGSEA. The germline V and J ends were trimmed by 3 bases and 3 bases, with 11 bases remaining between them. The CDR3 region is CSVDLGAHTGELFF. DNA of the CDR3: TGCAGCGTTGATCTCGGGGCACACACCGGGGAGCTGTTTTTT.